These 26 T cell receptor beta chains came from one sample sequenced in a study of T cell responses to AZD1222 COVID-19 vaccine. Sequenced by immunoSEQ multiplex PCR; TCRdb stores in-frame clones only, minus some. This sample has 110,000 to 150,000 clones, with roughly 90% found just once. The input for sequencing was peripheral blood, taken 28 days after the second AZD1222 dose. These receptors all stem from an adult who received the AZD1222 COVID-19 vaccine.

As for this clone: The same CDR3 also results from other DNA sequences found in this sample. CDR3 loop: CASSYRRNTEAFF. The CDR3 DNA follows: TGTGCCAGCAGTTACCGTAGAAACACTGAAGCTTTCTTT. The rearrangement uses TRBV6-5 and TRBJ1-1; the D is unclear. CDR1 and CDR2 (germline): MNHEY, SVGAGI. V was cut by 2 bases and J by 2 bases, with 6 bases left in between. CDR3 length: 13 residues.

The chain uses TRBV7-9 and TRBJ2-3; TRBD2 agrees at 8 bases. Germline V lookup: CDR1 SEHNR, CDR2 FQNEAQ (reference sequence). CDR3 length: 17 residues. V was clipped by 0 bases and J by 6 bases; unmatched bases: 11. The CDR3 DNA is TGTGCCAGCAGCTTAGCACCGGTTTTCCGCGGGGGGGATACGCAGTATTTT. This translates into CASSLAPVFRGGDTQYF.

The genes are TRBV4-1 and TRBJ1-4; D not resolved. The length of the CDR3 is 17 residues. Deletions cut 0 bases from V and 0 bases from J, with 11 bases between. CDR1 is MGHRA, CDR2 YSYEKL, per germline. CDR3 in DNA: TGCGCCAGCAGCCAAGACCCTCGCGGAGCAACTAATGAAAAACTGTTTTTT. Translated: CASSQDPRGATNEKLFF.

The chain recombines TRBV7-3 with TRBJ2-1; the D gene could be TRBD1 or TRBD2 (6 bases each). Germline loops: CDR1 SGHTA, CDR2 FQGTGA. This CDR3 spans 17 amino acids. The ends were cut back, 5 bases at V and 8 bases at J, with 25 bases in the middle. The CDR3 sequence: CASSPTSLASGGHEQFF. The CDR3 nucleotides read TGTGCCAGCAGCCCGACCAGTTTGGCTTCTGGGGGGCATGAGCAGTTCTTC.

V gene TRBV7-2 combines with J gene TRBJ1-1; D is perhaps TRBD1 (5 bases). Deletions cut 5 bases from V and 7 bases from J, with 23 bases between. The germline V gene encodes CDR1 SGHTA and CDR2 FQGNSA. CDR3 length equals 16 residues. CDR3 sequence reads: CASSPGGRQIDREAFF. CDR3 sequence (DNA): TGTGCCAGCAGCCCCGGCGGCAGACAGATAGACCGTGAAGCTTTCTTT.

The rearrangement uses TRBV11-3 and TRBJ2-2; 10 bases agree with TRBD2. Per the germline V gene, CDR1 is SGHNT and CDR2 is YENEEA. V lost 7 bases and J lost 3; bases outside the gene matches: 17. The length of the CDR3 is 19 residues. In nucleotides, the CDR3 is TGTGCCAGCACCGACAGGCCGACTAGCGGGCCCTGGGACACCGGGGAGCTGTTTTTT. Translating gives CASTDRPTSGPWDTGELFF.

The rearrangement uses TRBV11-2 and TRBJ1-3, with D perhaps TRBD1 (5 bases). V lost 5 bases to trimming and J lost 0 bases, with 23 bases between them. The length of the CDR3 is 19 residues. CDR1 is SGHAT and CDR2 is FQNNGV in the germline V gene. The CDR3 DNA is TGTGCCAGCAGCCAGCGCCCCCCTGGACAATGGACCTCTGGAAACACCATATATTTT. Translation: CASSQRPPGQWTSGNTIYF.

This chain uses TRBV19 with TRBJ1-5; the D is unclear. Germline V gene lookup returns CDR1 LNHDA and CDR2 SQIVND (reference sequence). The CDR3 consists of 15 residues. V was clipped by 7 bases and J by 0 bases, with 13 bases between them. CDR3 coding DNA: TGTGCCAGTAAGTTCTTCAGCTATAGCAATCAGCCCCAGCATTTT. Encoded protein: CASKFFSYSNQPQHF.

V usage is TRBV7-2 and J usage is TRBJ2-2; D is undetermined. The V and J ends lost 5 bases and 6 bases respectively, with 7 bases between them. From germline, CDR1 is SGHTA and CDR2 FQGNSA. The CDR3 is made up of 12 amino acids. The DNA for the CDR3 is TGTGCCAGCAGCCTCCTCCCCGGGGAGCTGTTTTTT. Its protein product is CASSLLPGELFF. Full variable domain (outside the CDR3, taken from reference TRBV7-2 and TRBJ2-2): GAGVSQSPSNKVTEKGKDVELRCDPISGHTALYWYRQSLGQGLEFLIYFQGNSAPDKSGLPSDRFSAERTGGSVSTLTIQRTQQEDSAVYLCASSLLPGELFFGEGSRLTVL.

This chain uses TRBV18 with TRBJ2-2; 11 bases match TRBD1. V lost 4 bases and J lost 5; bases outside the gene matches: 6. The CDR3 extends over 16 amino acids. CDR1 and CDR2 (germline): KGHSH, LQKENI. Here the CDR3 reads CASSRTGTGGTGELFF. The CDR3 nucleotides read TGTGCCAGCTCACGAACCGGGACAGGGGGAACCGGGGAGCTGTTTTTT.

The CDR3 region is CASTEWTDEEAFF. CDR3 bases: TGTGCCAGCACCGAATGGACCGATGAGGAAGCTTTCTTT. This sequence joins TRBV11-2 and TRBJ1-1; no clear D gene. This CDR3 has 13 residues. V was pared by 7 bases and J by 8 bases, with 17 bases between. Germline V gene data show CDR1 as SGHAT and CDR2 as FQNNGV.

This chain uses TRBV11-1 with TRBJ1-2; D call uncertain. Per the germline V gene, CDR1 is SGHAT and CDR2 is FQDESV (reference sequence). This CDR3 is built from 15 residues. Trimming left V 1 base short and J 4 bases short, with 13 bases between. The CDR3 DNA sequence: TGTGCCAGCAGCTTAGGTGGTGCGGATAGCTATGGCTACACCTTC. Translation gives CASSLGGADSYGYTF.

The V gene is TRBV7-9, the J gene TRBJ2-5; the match to TRBD1 covers 7 bases. Germline V gives CDR1 SEHNR, CDR2 FQNEAQ (reference sequence). Unmatched junction bases numbered 5, after V lost 5 bases and J lost 5 bases. CDR3 size: 13 residues. Written as DNA, the CDR3 is TGTGCCAGCAGCCGACAGGGCCGGGAGACCCAGTACTTC. The encoded protein is CASSRQGRETQYF.

The genes are TRBV6-7 and TRBJ1-1; possibly TRBD1 for D (6 bases). Being an ORF, TRBV6-7 has a function that is uncertain. Trimming pared 2 bases from V and 4 bases from J, leaving 20 bases between. The CDR3 has 17 amino acids. CDR3 loop: CASSYHTQGRGCTEAFF. The CDR3 DNA reads TGTGCCAGCAGTTACCATACACAGGGAAGGGGCTGCACTGAAGCTTTCTTT.

The chain combines TRBV5-4 with TRBJ2-2; D unclear. The germline CDR1 and CDR2 sequences are SGHNT and YYREEE (reference sequence). This CDR3 is built from 13 residues. Between the trimmed V and J ends, which lost 0 bases and 6 bases, there was a span of 6 bases. CDR3 in amino acids: CASSLALAGELFF. The DNA for the CDR3 is TGTGCCAGCAGCTTGGCTTTAGCCGGGGAGCTGTTTTTT. The variable domain in full, completed from reference TRBV5-4 and TRBJ2-2, reads ETGVTQSPTHLIKTRGQQVTLRCSSQSGHNTVSWYQQALGQGPQFIFQYYREEENGRGNFPPRFSGLQFPNYSSELNVNALELDDSALYLCASSLALAGELFFGEGSRLTVL.

The chain combines TRBV5-1 with TRBJ2-7, with TRBD1 matching 8 bases. The CDR3 consists of 15 residues. V gave up 0 bases and J gave up 2 bases; unmatched junction bases: 4. Germline CDR1 SGHRS, CDR2 YFSETQ. The CDR3 here is CASSLDGTGPYEQYF. The CDR3 DNA reads as TGCGCCAGCAGCTTGGACGGGACAGGTCCCTACGAGCAGTACTTC.

The gene calls are TRBV4-1 and TRBJ2-7, with unresolved D. V was cut by 0 bases and J by 3 bases, with 9 bases left in between. The germline CDR1 and CDR2 sequences are MGHRA and YSYEKL. This CDR3 contains 14 residues. This chain's CDR3 is CASSQDWQSYEQYF. As DNA, the CDR3 is TGCGCCAGCAGCCAAGATTGGCAGAGCTACGAGCAGTACTTC.

This clone was seen a single time. The rearrangement uses TRBV6-5 and TRBJ1-2; possibly TRBD1 for D (5 bases). Trimming removed 6 bases at V and 5 bases at J, with 19 bases between. The CDR3 has 15 amino acids. Germline V gene sequence: CDR1 MNHEY, CDR2 SVGAGI. The CDR3 reads CASRGDGRRVYGYTF. CDR3 coding DNA: TGTGCCAGCAGGGGGGACGGGAGGCGGGTTTATGGCTACACCTTC.

This chain connects TRBV12-3 or TRBV12-4 to TRBJ1-1, with D uncertain. This CDR3 comprises 12 residues. Trimming pared 9 bases from V and 8 bases from J, leaving 16 bases between. CDR3 region: CARVGWSSEAFF. DNA of the CDR3: TGTGCCAGAGTTGGTTGGTCATCCGAAGCTTTCTTT.

The V and J genes are TRBV15 and TRBJ2-3; 8 nucleotides match TRBD1. This CDR3 comprises 16 residues. The germline V gene encodes CDR1 LNHNV and CDR2 YYDKDF (reference sequence). The trim removed 2 bases at V and 5 bases at J, leaving 9 bases unmatched. The CDR3 loop reads CATSRLATGVEDTQYF. The CDR3 nucleotides are TGTGCCACCAGCAGATTAGCGACAGGGGTTGAAGATACGCAGTATTTT.

This chain connects TRBV30 to TRBJ1-2; D possibly corresponds to TRBD1 (6 bases). The germline CDR1 and CDR2 sequences are GTSNPN and SVGIG (reference sequence). V lost 5 bases and J 6 bases, leaving 13 bases between the germline ends. This CDR3 contains 12 residues. The CDR3 spells CAWDNRADGYTF. The DNA for the CDR3 is TGTGCCTGGGACAACAGGGCAGATGGCTACACCTTC.

The chain is built from TRBV27 and TRBJ2-7; D unresolved. The CDR3 loop spans 13 amino acids. V was cut by 5 bases and J by 7 bases, with 15 bases left in between. Looked up from germline, CDR1 is MNHEY and CDR2 is SMNVEV (reference sequence). In DNA form, the CDR3 reads TGTGCCAGCAGTCCCAGTGACGGGCCTGAGCAGTACTTC. Protein: CASSPSDGPEQYF.

The V and J genes are TRBV7-9 and TRBJ1-4; a weak D match, TRBD1 (5 bases). Looked up from germline, CDR1 is SEHNR and CDR2 is FQNEAQ (reference sequence). V was pared by 1 base and J by 10 bases, with 16 bases between. The CDR3 sequence is 15 residues long. CDR3 sequence reads: CASSLGTGLGVKLFF. The DNA for the CDR3 is TGTGCCAGCAGCTTAGGGACTGGGTTGGGGGTAAAACTGTTTTTT. The complete variable domain, with remaining parts taken from reference TRBV7-9 and TRBJ1-4, reads DTGVSQNPRHKITKRGQNVTFRCDPISEHNRLYWYRQTLGQGPEFLTYFQNEAQLEKSRLLSDRFSAERPKGSFSTLEIQRTEQGDSAMYLCASSLGTGLGVKLFFGSGTQLSVL.

The count of this clone is one. The rearrangement links TRBV19 to TRBJ1-1; 9 positions match TRBD1. This CDR3 has 16 residues. V shed 6 bases and J 5 bases; nucleotides not matched to a gene: 13. Germline assignment: CDR1 LNHDA and CDR2 SQIVND (reference sequence). The CDR3 DNA is TGTGCCAGTAGCCCCCGGGACAGGGTCCCGGTAACTGAAGCTTTCTTT. This sequence encodes CASSPRDRVPVTEAFF.

The CDR3 coding sequence is TGCGCCAGCACCCTCCCGGGACTAGCGGGAGTGTCCTACAATGAGCAGTTCTTC. Protein: CASTLPGLAGVSYNEQFF. This rearrangement joins TRBV5-1 to TRBJ2-1; 14 positions match TRBD2. The CDR3 spans 18 residues. Losses at the gene ends were 6 bases for V and 1 base for J; bases not matched to a gene: 9. Per germline, CDR1 SGHRS and CDR2 YFSETQ.

This rearrangement joins TRBV10-3 to TRBJ1-2; D not certain. Deletions cut 6 bases from V and 2 bases from J, with 10 bases between. Germline-derived CDR1 and CDR2 are ENHRY and SYGVKD. The CDR3 covers 13 residues. CDR3 in DNA: TGTGCCATCAGCGGGGTAGAGAACTATGGCTACACCTTC. Translation gives CAISGVENYGYTF.